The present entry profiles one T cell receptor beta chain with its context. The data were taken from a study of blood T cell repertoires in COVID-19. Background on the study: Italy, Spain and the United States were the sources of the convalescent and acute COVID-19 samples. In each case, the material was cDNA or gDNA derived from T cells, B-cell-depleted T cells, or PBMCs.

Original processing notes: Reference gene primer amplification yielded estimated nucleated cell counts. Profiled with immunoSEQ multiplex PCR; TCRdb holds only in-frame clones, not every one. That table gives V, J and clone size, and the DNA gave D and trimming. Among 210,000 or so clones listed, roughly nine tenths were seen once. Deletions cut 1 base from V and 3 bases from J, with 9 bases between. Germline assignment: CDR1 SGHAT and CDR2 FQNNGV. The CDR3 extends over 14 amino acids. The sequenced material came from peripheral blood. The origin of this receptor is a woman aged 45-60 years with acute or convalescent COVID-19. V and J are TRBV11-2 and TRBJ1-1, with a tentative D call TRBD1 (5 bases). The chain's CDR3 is CASSLGTFDTEAFF. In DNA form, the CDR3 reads TGTGCCAGCAGCTTAGGGACATTCGACACTGAAGCTTTCTTT.